Listed below are T cell receptor beta chains from one sample, sequenced in a study of CD8 T cells in ankylosing spondylitis. TCRdb recomputed calls from the 5' RACE reads with MiXCR, one row per CDR3 protein. The sample carries 250,000 to 300,000 distinct CDR3 sequences, around 20% recorded once. Sequencing input: blood, either unsorted or a sorted T cell fraction (not recorded which). All receptors come from a male donor with ankylosing spondylitis or in good health (not recorded which). Both conserved end residues are part of each CDR3. The order of the fields is clone size, V gene, D gene, J gene, CDR3 DNA, CDR3 protein. A D gene is named only where the DNA matches it firmly. Clone size, where shown, is once, few, many, or a class for clones that have expanded.

>NA|TRBV12-3/TRBV12-4|TRBD1|TRBJ2-1
TGTACCAGCAGTTTTGGCAGGGGGCGCCTATATCCCGACAATGAGCAGTTCTTC
CTSSFGRGRLYPDNEQFF
>many|TRBV5-1|TRBD1|TRBJ1-1
TGCGCCAGCAGCTTGGACAGGGGTATGAACACTGAAGCTTTCTTT
CASSLDRGMNTEAFF
>NA|TRBV20-1|NA|TRBJ2-3
TGCAGTGCTAGCGACGTGGTTTCGCAGTATTTT
CSASDVVSQYF
>NA|TRBV12-3/TRBV12-4|NA|TRBJ2-3
TGTGCCAGCAGTTTATTTCCCGCTAGCACAGATACGCAGTATTTT
CASSLFPASTDTQYF
>NA|TRBV20-1|NA|TRBJ1-4
TGCAGTGCCAGCGACAGAGCCGTTAATGAAAAACTGTTTTTT
CSASDRAVNEKLFF
>NA|TRBV29-1|TRBD1|TRBJ2-3
TGCAGCGCGGGACAGGGGACTCCAGATACGCAGTATTTT
CSAGQGTPDTQYF
>few|TRBV21-1|NA|TRBJ2-3
TGTGCCAGCAGCAAACGGACAGGGAATCCAGATACGCAGTATTTT
CASSKRTGNPDTQYF
>NA|TRBV4-2|NA|TRBJ2-1
TGTGCCAGCAGCCAGGAGGAAAGGTACGACTCCTACAATGAGCAGTTCTTC
CASSQEERYDSYNEQFF
>NA|TRBV3-1|NA|TRBJ2-1
TGTGCCAGCAGCCAATTCCTTCCCGGGAGTTTGGACAATGAGCAGTTCTTC
CASSQFLPGSLDNEQFF
>NA|TRBV7-6|TRBD1|TRBJ1-4
TGTGCCAGCAGCGTCGGGACAGGGAATGAAAAACTGTTTTTT
CASSVGTGNEKLFF
>NA|TRBV18|NA|TRBJ2-1
TGTGCCAGCTCGAAAAAAGGGAATGAGCAGTTCTTC
CASSKKGNEQFF
>few|TRBV5-5|TRBD1|TRBJ1-1
TGTGCCAGCAGCTTCCCCCCCGGACAGGGTTCGACTGAAGCTTTCTTT
CASSFPPGQGSTEAFF
>NA|TRBV6-5|NA|TRBJ2-2
TGTGCCAGCAGTTACTCGACCCTTAACACCGGGGAGCTGTTTTTT
CASSYSTLNTGELFF
>NA|TRBV12-3/TRBV12-4|NA|TRBJ2-6
TGTGCCAGCAGTTTTTCCGGGTTTGGGGCCAACGTCCTGACTTTC
CASSFSGFGANVLTF
>many|TRBV29-1|NA|TRBJ2-3
TGCAGCGTCGGGGGACAGATTAGCACAGATACGCAGTATTTT
CSVGGQISTDTQYF
>NA|TRBV3-1|NA|TRBJ2-3
TGTGCCAGCAGCCGATGGGACTCCCTGGACACAGATACGCAGTATTTT
CASSRWDSLDTDTQYF
>NA|TRBV9|TRBD1|TRBJ2-1
TGTGTCAGCAGCCCGAACAGGGGGAGCTACAATGAGCAGTTCTTC
CVSSPNRGSYNEQFF
>NA|TRBV29-1|NA|TRBJ1-2
TGCAGCGTTGGACCGGGGGAGGGCTATGGCTACACCTTC
CSVGPGEGYGYTF
>NA|TRBV2|NA|TRBJ1-2
TGTGCCAGCAGTGATTCGGGTCCAAGGGGCTACACCTTC
CASSDSGPRGYTF
>few|TRBV7-7|TRBD2|TRBJ2-1
TGTGCTAGCAGCCCCCAAGGAGCGGGGTGGGTTAATGAGCAGTTCTTC
CASSPQGAGWVNEQFF
>NA|TRBV7-2|NA|TRBJ2-3
TGTGCCAGCAGCTCCGACAGGTGGCCCACAGATACGCAGTATTTT
CASSSDRWPTDTQYF
>NA|TRBV20-1|TRBD2|TRBJ2-3
TGCAGTACCTCGGGACTAGCGGGAGACCCAGATACGCAGTATTTT
CSTSGLAGDPDTQYF
>NA|TRBV9|TRBD1|TRBJ1-1
TGTGTCAGCAGCGGTCGAGGGGGGACAGCAGCTTTCTTT
CVSSGRGGTAAFF
>NA|TRBV2|TRBD1|TRBJ1-5
TGTGCCAGCGGGGGGACAGCGAATAACAATCAGCCCCAGCATTTT
CASGGTANNNQPQHF
>many|TRBV12-3/TRBV12-4|NA|TRBJ2-2
TGTGCCAGCATCAAGGGCCTCAACACCGGGGAGCTGTTTTTT
CASIKGLNTGELFF
>few|TRBV5-1|TRBD2|TRBJ2-5
TGCGCCAGCAGCCTGTACTCAGCGGGGGCCGGTTTGGCCCAGTACTTC
CASSLYSAGAGLAQYF
>few|TRBV7-3|TRBD1|TRBJ1-1
TGTGCCAGCAGCTCGACAGGGTTGGTAAACACTGAAGCTTTCTTT
CASSSTGLVNTEAFF
>few|TRBV15|TRBD1|TRBJ2-1
TGTGCCACCAGCAGAGATCCGGGACAGGGGGCAGATGAGCAGTTCTTC
CATSRDPGQGADEQFF
>NA|TRBV6-6|NA|TRBJ1-1
TGTGCCAGCAGACGCCGGGACACTGGCACTGAAGCTTTCTTT
CASRRRDTGTEAFF
>many|TRBV6-2/TRBV6-3|NA|TRBJ2-2
TGTGCCAGCAGTTACTCGTTACCCCAACGGCTGTTTTTT
CASSYSLPQRLFF
>NA|TRBV5-1|NA|TRBJ1-4
TGCGCCAGCAGCTCTGGGGGGACCGTCAGGGGATATGAAAAACTGTTTTTT
CASSSGGTVRGYEKLFF
>NA|TRBV29-1|TRBD1|TRBJ1-1
TGCAGCGCACCGGGACAGGGGACGAAAGCTTTCTTT
CSAPGQGTKAFF
>many|TRBV5-1|NA|TRBJ2-2
TGCGCCAGCAGCCTTGGGGTCAACCGGGAGCTGTTTTTT
CASSLGVNRELFF
>NA|TRBV20-1|NA|TRBJ2-1
TGCAGTGCTAGAGGGGAACTGTATGAGCAGTTCTTC
CSARGELYEQFF
>NA|TRBV5-1|NA|TRBJ1-4
TGCGCCAGCAGCCAGACCTTCGCAACTAATGAAAAACTGTTTTTT
CASSQTFATNEKLFF
>few|TRBV3-1|TRBD1|TRBJ1-5
TGTGCCAGCAGCCAAGGGGACAGGGGAGGGAATCAGCCCCAGCATTTT
CASSQGDRGGNQPQHF
>many|TRBV3-1|NA|TRBJ1-1
TGTGCCAGCAGCCGAGTCGAGGGGAACACTGAAGCTTTCTTT
CASSRVEGNTEAFF
>NA|TRBV12-3/TRBV12-4|NA|TRBJ1-5
TGTGCCAGCACCGGATGGGGCAATCAGCCCCAGCATTTT
CASTGWGNQPQHF
>NA|TRBV20-1|NA|TRBJ2-1
TGCAGTGCTAGAAAGAGAACCTCCTACAATGAGCAGTTCTTC
CSARKRTSYNEQFF
>NA|TRBV4-2|NA|TRBJ2-5
TGTGCCAGCAGCCAAGACCATCGAGGGGAGACCCAGTACTTC
CASSQDHRGETQYF
>NA|TRBV25-1|NA|TRBJ1-6
TGTGCCAGCAGCAAAGGATCGGGGGTTTCACCCCTCCACTTT
CASSKGSGVSPLHF
>few|TRBV10-3|NA|TRBJ1-2
TGTGCCATCAGTGGAGACAGTACTAACTATGGCTACACCTTC
CAISGDSTNYGYTF
>NA|TRBV5-1|NA|TRBJ1-3
TGCGCCAGCAGGCCTATACAGACTGGAAACACCATATATTTT
CASRPIQTGNTIYF
>few|TRBV5-1|TRBD1|TRBJ2-3
TGCGCCAGCAAGGCCGGGACAGGAGAGGATACGCAGTATTTT
CASKAGTGEDTQYF
>NA|TRBV4-2|TRBD1|TRBJ1-1
TGTGCCAGCAGCCAAGATCCCAGGGGGCGGGAAGCTTTCTTT
CASSQDPRGREAFF
>NA|TRBV21-1|NA|TRBJ1-6
TGTGCCAGCAGTCGGCCGGCGGATTCACCCCTCCACTTT
CASSRPADSPLHF
>few|TRBV3-1|NA|TRBJ2-2
TGTGCCAGCACTCCTTACGGGGCCCCGGGCACCGGGGAGCTGTTTTTT
CASTPYGAPGTGELFF
>NA|TRBV15|NA|TRBJ2-1
TGTGCCACCAGCAGAGCTCCCGGCAGGACCTCCTACAATGAGCAGTTCTTC
CATSRAPGRTSYNEQFF
>NA|TRBV7-9|NA|TRBJ1-4
TGTGCCAGCAGCTTAAGCAGCCATAATGAAAAACTGTTTTTT
CASSLSSHNEKLFF